The TCR beta chain under discussion was sequenced for a study of T cell responses to AZD1222 COVID-19 vaccine. Study outcomes and limitations: White British people made up most donors, females outnumbered males, and clonal diversity was possibly underestimated. Reportedly, close to half of spike-specific TCRs are directed against unmutated variant regions. Breadth and depth of Spike-specific TCRs rose after two AZD1222 doses. Repertoire sampling happened only post peak T cell response.

V trimming: 6 bases; J trimming: 4 bases; junction bases outside the gene matches: 11. The CDR3 extends over 15 amino acids. Germline loops: CDR1 MNHEY, CDR2 SVGAGI. About this clone: Its specificity is not known.

Produced via immunoSEQ multiplex PCR; TCRdb's table is partial and in-frame only. Of fewer than 120,000 clones in the sample, just under 95% were seen once. The chain uses TRBV6-5 and TRBJ1-1; 7 bases align to TRBD1. The source material was peripheral blood, sampled 28 days after the second AZD1222 dose. The source of this sequence is an adult who received the AZD1222 COVID-19 vaccine. CDR3 residues: CASRYDRQGSTEAFF. CDR3 sequence (DNA): TGTGCCAGCAGATATGATAGACAGGGATCCACTGAAGCTTTCTTT.